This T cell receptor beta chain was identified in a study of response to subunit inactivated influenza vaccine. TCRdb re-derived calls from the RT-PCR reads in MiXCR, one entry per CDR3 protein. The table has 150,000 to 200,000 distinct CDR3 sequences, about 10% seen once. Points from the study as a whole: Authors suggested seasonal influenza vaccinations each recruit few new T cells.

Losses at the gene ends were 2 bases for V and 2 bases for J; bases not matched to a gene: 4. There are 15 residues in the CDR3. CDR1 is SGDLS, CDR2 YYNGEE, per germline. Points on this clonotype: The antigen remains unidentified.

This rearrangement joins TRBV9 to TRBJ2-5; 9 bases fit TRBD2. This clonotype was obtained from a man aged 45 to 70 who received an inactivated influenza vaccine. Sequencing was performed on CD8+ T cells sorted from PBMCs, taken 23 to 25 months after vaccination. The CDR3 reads CASSVSGRGQETQYF. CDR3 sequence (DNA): TGTGCCAGCAGCGTTAGCGGGAGAGGTCAAGAGACCCAGTACTTC.